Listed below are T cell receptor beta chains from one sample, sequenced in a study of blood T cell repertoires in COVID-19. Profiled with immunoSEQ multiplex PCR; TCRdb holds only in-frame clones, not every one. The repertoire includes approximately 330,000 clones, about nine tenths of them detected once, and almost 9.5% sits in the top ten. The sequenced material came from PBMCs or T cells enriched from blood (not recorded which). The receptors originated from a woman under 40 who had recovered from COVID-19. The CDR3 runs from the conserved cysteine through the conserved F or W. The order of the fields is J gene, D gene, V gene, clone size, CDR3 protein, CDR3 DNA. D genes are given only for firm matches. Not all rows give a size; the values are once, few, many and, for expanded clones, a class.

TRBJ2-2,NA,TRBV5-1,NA,CASSLGQIGELFF,TGCGCCAGCAGCTTGGGTCAAATCGGGGAGCTGTTTTTT
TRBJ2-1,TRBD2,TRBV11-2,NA,CASRDGLAGGSSAYNEQFF,TGTGCCAGCAGGGACGGACTAGCGGGAGGCTCGTCGGCCTACAATGAGCAGTTCTTC
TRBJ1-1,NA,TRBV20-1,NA,CSVREDTEAFF,TGCAGTGTGAGGGAGGACACTGAAGCTTTCTTT
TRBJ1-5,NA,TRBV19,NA,CASSAQVSSNQPQHF,TGTGCCAGTAGTGCACAGGTTAGTAGCAATCAGCCCCAGCATTTT
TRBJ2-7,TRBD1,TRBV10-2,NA,CASSRTGGYEQYF,TGCGCCAGCAGTCGGACAGGGGGCTACGAGCAGTACTTC
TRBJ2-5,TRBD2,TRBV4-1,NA,CASSRRLAGERETQYF,TGCGCCAGCAGCCGAAGACTAGCGGGAGAAAGAGAGACCCAGTACTTC
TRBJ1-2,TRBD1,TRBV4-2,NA,CASSQAEGQGRYGYTF,TGTGCCAGCAGCCAAGCGGAGGGACAGGGCCGCTATGGCTACACCTTC
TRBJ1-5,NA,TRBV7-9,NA,CASSLAGADQPQHF,TGTGCCAGCAGCTTAGCAGGGGCGGATCAGCCCCAGCATTTT
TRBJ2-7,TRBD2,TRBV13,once,CASSLGVGGRSEQYF,TGTGCCAGCAGCTTGGGGGTGGGAGGGCGCTCGGAGCAGTACTTC
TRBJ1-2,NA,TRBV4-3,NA,CASSQGGFSRDYGYTF,TGCGCCAGCAGCCAAGGCGGATTTAGCCGGGACTATGGCTACACCTTC
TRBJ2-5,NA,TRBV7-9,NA,CASSSLWGDGTQYF,TGTGCCAGCAGCTCCTTATGGGGCGACGGGACCCAGTACTTC
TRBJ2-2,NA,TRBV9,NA,CASSVVAGANTGELFF,TGTGCCAGCAGCGTAGTGGCAGGGGCGAACACCGGGGAGCTGTTTTTT
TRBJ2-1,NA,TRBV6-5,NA,CASKYYGEQFF,TGTGCCAGCAAGTACTATGGTGAGCAGTTCTTC
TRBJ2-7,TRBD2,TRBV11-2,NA,CASSSTSRSDEQYF,TGTGCCAGCAGCTCGACTAGCAGATCGGACGAGCAGTACTTC
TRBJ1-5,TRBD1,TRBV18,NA,CASSGSGTADQPQHF,TGTGCCAGCTCAGGTTCCGGGACAGCGGATCAGCCCCAGCATTTT
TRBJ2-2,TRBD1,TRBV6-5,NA,CASSYRDRGAAGELFF,TGTGCCAGCAGTTATCGGGACAGGGGGGCGGCCGGGGAGCTGTTTTTT
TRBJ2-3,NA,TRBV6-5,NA,CASSYSAVTDTQYF,TGTGCCAGCAGTTACAGCGCAGTCACAGATACGCAGTATTTT
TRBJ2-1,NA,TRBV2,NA,CASSASGEQFF,TGTGCCAGCAGTGCAAGCGGTGAGCAGTTCTTC
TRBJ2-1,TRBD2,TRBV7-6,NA,CASSPPSGSIYEQFF,TGTGCCAGCAGCCCCCCTAGCGGGAGTATATACGAGCAGTTCTTC
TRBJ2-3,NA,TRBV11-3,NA,CASSLSGWDTQYF,TGTGCCAGCAGCTTATCAGGTTGGGATACGCAGTATTTT
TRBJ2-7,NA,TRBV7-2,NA,CASSFGGSLVVEQYF,TGTGCCAGCAGCTTCGGGGGATCCTTAGTGGTCGAGCAGTACTTC
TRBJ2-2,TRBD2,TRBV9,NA,CASSVTGGNTGELFF,TGTGCCAGCAGCGTAACGGGAGGGAACACCGGGGAGCTGTTTTTT
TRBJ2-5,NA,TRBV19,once,CASSMSVGETQYF,TGTGCCAGTAGTATGAGTGTCGGTGAGACCCAGTACTTC
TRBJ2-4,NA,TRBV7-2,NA,CASSPHVLYQGNIQYF,TGTGCCAGCAGCCCCCACGTCTTATATCAGGGGAACATTCAGTACTTC
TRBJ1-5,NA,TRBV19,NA,CASGGGGQPQHF,TGTGCCAGTGGTGGGGGAGGTCAGCCCCAGCATTTT
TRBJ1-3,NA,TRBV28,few,CASVTGTGNTIYF,TGTGCCAGCGTGACAGGAACTGGAAACACCATATATTTT
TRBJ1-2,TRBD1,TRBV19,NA,CASSTIHRGGYTF,TGTGCCAGTAGTACTATACACAGGGGTGGCTACACCTTC
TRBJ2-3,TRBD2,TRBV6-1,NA,CASSEWGLAGAVDTQYF,TGTGCCAGCAGTGAATGGGGACTAGCGGGAGCGGTAGATACGCAGTATTTT
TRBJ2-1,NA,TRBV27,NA,CASSRQPGTLPYNEQFF,TGTGCCAGCAGTCGCCAACCAGGTACCCTCCCCTACAATGAGCAGTTCTTC